These T cell receptor beta chains were read from a single sample in a study of chronic HIV infection and antiretroviral therapy. TCRdb processed the 5' RACE reads anew with MiXCR; each CDR3 protein has one entry. The sample lists around 31,000 distinct CDR3 sequences, roughly 9.1% seen once, with more than 2% in the top ten. Sequencing was done on a sample of peripheral blood. The receptor set was obtained from an adult who had HIV and had not received antiretroviral therapy, or was an uninfected healthy control (not recorded which). The CDR3 runs from the conserved cysteine through the conserved F or W. Each record gives: D gene, V gene, J gene, clone size, CDR3 length, CDR3 DNA, CDR3 protein. D genes are given only for firm matches. The size of a clone is reported for some rows only, either as once, few or many, or as a class for expanded clones.

TRBD2	TRBV2	TRBJ2-3	many	17	TGTGCCAGCACCCGACTAGCGGGAGGGCCTGAAATGGATACGCAGTATTTT	CASTRLAGGPEMDTQYF
TRBD2	TRBV3-1	TRBJ2-3	few	17	TGTGCCAGCAGCCACCCTAGCGGGGGGTTGGAGCGGGATACGCAGTATTTT	CASSHPSGGLERDTQYF
NA	TRBV20-1	TRBJ2-7	many	16	TGCAGTGCTAGAGGACCTCAGGGAAAAAGCTCCTACGAGCAGTACTTC	CSARGPQGKSSYEQYF
TRBD1	TRBV5-1	TRBJ2-1	few	12	TGCGCCAGCAGCGTACAGGGGCATGAGCAGTTCTTC	CASSVQGHEQFF
TRBD1	TRBV9	TRBJ1-1	few	14	TGTGCCAGCGGGACAGGGGGTGCCGGCACTGAAGCTTTCTTT	CASGTGGAGTEAFF
NA	TRBV10-3	TRBJ2-7	many	16	TGTGCCATCAGTGGTGGGGGCCGAGCCGCGGCCTACGAGCAGTACTTC	CAISGGGRAAAYEQYF
NA	TRBV20-1	TRBJ2-3	many	11	TGCAGTGCTAGAATCACAGATACGCAGTATTTT	CSARITDTQYF
NA	TRBV29-1	TRBJ1-1	NA	13	TGCAGCGTCCTTATTGCCTTGAACACTGAAGCTTTCTTT	CSVLIALNTEAFF
TRBD1	TRBV20-1	TRBJ1-1	few	14	TGCAGTGCTAGGCAGGGACAGGGGTACACTGAAGCTTTCTTT	CSARQGQGYTEAFF
TRBD1	TRBV9	TRBJ1-1	few	15	TGTGCCAGCAGCGTATGGGACAGGGGATCGGGTGAAGCTTTCTTT	CASSVWDRGSGEAFF
TRBD1	TRBV20-1	TRBJ1-5	many	14	TGCAGTGCTAGCGGGGGACAGGGATATCAGCCCCAGCATTTT	CSASGGQGYQPQHF
NA	TRBV7-9	TRBJ1-5	many	14	TGTGCCAGCAGCCTGACAAATAGCAATCAGCCCCAGCATTTT	CASSLTNSNQPQHF
NA	TRBV4-1	TRBJ2-7	many	13	TGCGCCAGCAGCCAAGCCTTTACCTACGAGCAGTACTTC	CASSQAFTYEQYF
NA	TRBV6-2/TRBV6-3	TRBJ1-2	few	12	TGTGCCAGCAGCCGGGACAACTATGGCTACACCTTC	CASSRDNYGYTF
NA	TRBV7-2	TRBJ2-5	few	14	TGTGCCAGCAGAAGAAGTGGGAGTGCCGAGACCCAGTACTTC	CASRRSGSAETQYF
NA	TRBV20-1	TRBJ1-5	few	13	TGCAGTGCCCTGGGGGGGCACAATCAGCCCCAGCATTTT	CSALGGHNQPQHF
NA	TRBV5-5	TRBJ2-3	many	13	TGTGCCAGCAGCCTGAACACGGTATACACGCAGTATTTT	CASSLNTVYTQYF
NA	TRBV29-1	TRBJ1-5	many	13	TGCAGCGGGGGGGGAGGGGTCGGACAGCCCCAGCATTTT	CSGGGGVGQPQHF
TRBD1	TRBV4-2	TRBJ2-3	many	16	TGTGCCAGCAGCCAAGAGTCGAGACAGGGGATAGATACGCAGTATTTT	CASSQESRQGIDTQYF
TRBD2	TRBV13	TRBJ2-7	NA	15	TGTGCCAGCAGCCCGAGACTAGCGGGAGTTCACGAGCAGTACTTC	CASSPRLAGVHEQYF
TRBD1	TRBV29-1	TRBJ1-1	NA	14	TGCAGCGTTGGACAGGGCCCCTTGAACACTGAAGCTTTCTTT	CSVGQGPLNTEAFF
NA	TRBV29-1	TRBJ1-1	few	12	TGCAGCGCCATCACAGAGAACACTGAAGCTTTCTTT	CSAITENTEAFF
NA	TRBV9	TRBJ2-1	many	11	TGTGCCAGCAGCGTAGAGGGTGAGCAGTTCTTC	CASSVEGEQFF
NA	TRBV24-1	TRBJ2-1	many	15	TGTGCCACCAGTGATACAGGGCGATCCTACAATGAGCAGTTCTTC	CATSDTGRSYNEQFF
NA	TRBV29-1	TRBJ2-2	few	13	TGCAGCGTTGGCAGGGGTAACACCGGGGAGCTGTTTTTT	CSVGRGNTGELFF
NA	TRBV5-1	TRBJ1-1	many	13	TGCGCCAGCAGCTTTGAGCAGAACACTGAAGCTTTCTTT	CASSFEQNTEAFF
NA	TRBV27	TRBJ1-4	NA	14	TGTGCCAGCAGTTTATCTGGGAAGTCTGAAAAACTGTTTTTT	CASSLSGKSEKLFF
TRBD1	TRBV7-9	TRBJ2-7	few	14	TGTGCCAGCAGCTCCCGGACAGGGGCTGGCGAGCAGTACTTC	CASSSRTGAGEQYF
NA	TRBV29-1	TRBJ2-1	many	15	TGCAGCGTTGAGGGGGGGGCCGGAGTTTACAATGAGCAGTTCTTC	CSVEGGAGVYNEQFF
TRBD1	TRBV20-1	TRBJ2-3	many	14	TGCAGTGCCCCGACAGGGTGGAGCACAGATACGCAGTATTTT	CSAPTGWSTDTQYF
NA	TRBV2	TRBJ1-2	NA	14	TGTGCCAGCAGTGAGTTGGCAGGGCTCTATGGCTACACCTTC	CASSELAGLYGYTF
NA	TRBV29-1	TRBJ2-7	many	11	TGCAGCGTTGAAGATAAGTACGAGCAGTACTTC	CSVEDKYEQYF
TRBD2	TRBV5-1	TRBJ2-5	many	16	TGCGCCAGCACACTAACCACGGGGGGATCCCAAGAGACCCAGTACTTC	CASTLTTGGSQETQYF
NA	TRBV25-1	TRBJ2-5	many	13	TGTGCCAGCAGCGACATGTCCCAAGAGACCCAGTACTTC	CASSDMSQETQYF
NA	TRBV18	TRBJ1-2	many	15	TGTGCCAGCTCACCTGACGGGCTCACTAACTATGGCTACACCTTC	CASSPDGLTNYGYTF
TRBD1	TRBV29-1	TRBJ1-1	many	12	TGCAGCGCACCGGGACAGGGGTCTCGGGCTTTCTTT	CSAPGQGSRAFF
TRBD1	TRBV20-1	TRBJ1-4	NA	15	TGCAGTGCTAGTGTACCGGGACAGGCTAATGAAAAACTGTTTTTT	CSASVPGQANEKLFF
TRBD1	TRBV29-1	TRBJ1-4	few	14	TGCAGCGTTGGAGGGGGACAGGGGAACGAAAAACTGTTTTTT	CSVGGGQGNEKLFF
NA	TRBV3-1	TRBJ1-5	NA	14	TGTGCCAGCAGCCGGACGGACGATAATCAGCCCCAGCATTTT	CASSRTDDNQPQHF
NA	TRBV2	TRBJ2-4	many	15	TGTGCCAGCCAAGCGGAACCCCTTTCCAAAAACATTCAGTACTTC	CASQAEPLSKNIQYF
NA	TRBV2	TRBJ2-5	NA	13	TGTGCCAGCAGGACGGTAAACCAAGAGACCCAGTACTTC	CASRTVNQETQYF
NA	TRBV12-3/TRBV12-4	TRBJ1-2	few	11	TGTGCCAGCAGAACCAATTATGGCTACACCTTC	CASRTNYGYTF
NA	TRBV6-5	TRBJ2-7	many	15	TGTGCCAGCAGTTACTCTCGGGGTGCGGTCGTCGGGCAGTACTTC	CASSYSRGAVVGQYF
NA	TRBV9	TRBJ2-7	NA	14	TGTGCCAGCAGCGTAGGACTCACATCCTACGAGCAGTACTTC	CASSVGLTSYEQYF
NA	TRBV4-3	TRBJ1-6	medium-sized	17	TGCGCCAGCAGCCAAGATTCCCCGGCGACAGATAATTCACCCCTCCACTTT	CASSQDSPATDNSPLHF
TRBD1	TRBV12-3/TRBV12-4	TRBJ1-2	few	14	TGTGCCAGCAGCCCCGGACAGGGGGCTTATGGCTACACCTTC	CASSPGQGAYGYTF
NA	TRBV27	TRBJ1-5	few	14	TGTGCCAGCAGTCTAGGCAGGGATAATCAGCCCCAGCATTTT	CASSLGRDNQPQHF
TRBD1	TRBV6-5	TRBJ1-6	many	16	TGTGCCAGCAGGAATTCCTGGGACAGGCCCAATTCACCCCTCCACTTT	CASRNSWDRPNSPLHF
NA	TRBV20-1	TRBJ2-3	many	12	TGCAGTGCTAGCGGGGATACAGATACGCAGTATTTT	CSASGDTDTQYF
NA	TRBV7-6	TRBJ1-1	many	15	TGTGCCAGCAGCTCCGAAGTCAGGGCGAACACTGAAGCTTTCTTT	CASSSEVRANTEAFF
NA	TRBV24-1	TRBJ2-2	many	13	TGTGCCACCAGACAGGACAACACCGGGGAGCTGTTTTTT	CATRQDNTGELFF
NA	TRBV4-2	TRBJ2-6	NA	19	TGTGCCAGCAGCCAAAGGATGTTGGAGGGCCTCTCTGGGACCAACGTCCTGACTTTC	CASSQRMLEGLSGTNVLTF
NA	TRBV6-5	TRBJ2-2	few	16	TGTGCCAGCAGTTACCGGCAGGGTGCGAACACCGGGGAGCTGTTTTTT	CASSYRQGANTGELFF
TRBD1	TRBV12-3/TRBV12-4	TRBJ2-3	many	15	TGTGCCAGCAGGGACAGGGGGGGGAGCACAGATACGCAGTATTTT	CASRDRGGSTDTQYF
NA	TRBV30	TRBJ1-2	few	13	TGTGCCTGGAAAAATCACAGGGAGGGAGGCTACACCTTC	CAWKNHREGGYTF
TRBD1	TRBV2	TRBJ1-1	many	13	TGTGCCTTCCGGACAGGGCCGAACACTGAAGCTTTCTTT	CAFRTGPNTEAFF
NA	TRBV28	TRBJ1-3	few	13	TGTGCCAGCAGAGGGGGAGGAAAAAACACCATATATTTT	CASRGGGKNTIYF